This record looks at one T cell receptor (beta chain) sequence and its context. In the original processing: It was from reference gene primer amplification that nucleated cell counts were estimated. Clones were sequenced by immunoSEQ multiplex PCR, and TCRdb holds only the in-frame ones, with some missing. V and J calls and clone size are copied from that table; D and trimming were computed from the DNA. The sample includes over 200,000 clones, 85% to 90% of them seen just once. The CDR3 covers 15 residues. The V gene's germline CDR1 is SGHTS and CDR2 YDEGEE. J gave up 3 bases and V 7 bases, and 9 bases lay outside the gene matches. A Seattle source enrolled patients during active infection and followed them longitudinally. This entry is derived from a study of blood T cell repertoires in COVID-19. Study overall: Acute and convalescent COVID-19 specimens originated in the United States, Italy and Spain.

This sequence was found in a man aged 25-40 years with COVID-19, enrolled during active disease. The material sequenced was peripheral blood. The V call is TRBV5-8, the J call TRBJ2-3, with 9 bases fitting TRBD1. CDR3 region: CASCRTGAVTDTQYF. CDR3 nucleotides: TGTGCCAGCTGCAGGACAGGGGCTGTAACAGATACGCAGTATTTT.